This is a list of T cell receptor beta chains from one sample in a study of T cells after yellow fever vaccination. TCRdb re-analysed the 5' RACE reads in MiXCR, keeping a single row per CDR3 protein. The table includes 110,000 or so distinct CDR3 sequences, 7.2% detected once. The input for sequencing was CD4+ T cells sorted from PBMCs, taken 35 to 50 days after the first yellow fever vaccination. The receptors were gathered from a young man who received the YFV17D yellow fever vaccine. Each CDR3 is given with its conserved first and last residue. The D gene is left open where the match is weak. Only some rows state a clone size, as once, few, many or a class for expanded clones.

>TRBD1|TRBJ2-1|many|TRBV4-3
CAREGADNEQFF
TGCGCCAGAGAGGGGGCGGATAATGAGCAGTTCTTC
>.|TRBJ2-5|many|TRBV7-9
CASREQETQYF
TGTGCCAGCAGGGAACAAGAGACCCAGTACTTC
>.|TRBJ2-7|many|TRBV29-1
CSVEDRGGRAYEQYF
TGCAGCGTTGAAGATCGCGGGGGCCGGGCCTACGAGCAGTACTTC
>TRBD1|TRBJ1-4|many|TRBV5-1
CASSGGQLREKLFF
TGCGCCAGCAGCGGGGGACAGTTGCGTGAAAAACTGTTTTTT
>.|TRBJ2-2|many|TRBV20-1
CSARESGRDTGELFF
TGCAGTGCTAGAGAATCAGGGCGAGACACCGGGGAGCTGTTTTTT
>.|TRBJ1-1|many|TRBV6-5
CASSYFVGRQNTEAFF
TGTGCCAGCAGTTACTTCGTGGGACGGCAGAACACTGAAGCTTTCTTT
>.|TRBJ1-2|many|TRBV4-3
CASSHTQGPYGYTF
TGCGCCAGCAGCCACACCCAGGGTCCCTATGGCTACACCTTC
>.|TRBJ2-7|many|TRBV11-2
CATSGSLAHEQYF
TGTGCCACCTCGGGCTCACTGGCCCACGAGCAGTACTTC
>TRBD1|TRBJ1-4|few|TRBV3-1
CASTHPGTGREKLFF
TGTGCCAGCACCCACCCCGGGACAGGCCGGGAAAAACTGTTTTTT
>.|TRBJ2-2|many|TRBV6-5
CASSYGLYRGELFF
TGTGCCAGCAGTTACGGACTGTACCGCGGGGAGCTGTTTTTT
>.|TRBJ1-1|many|TRBV5-1
CASSFEGNTEAFF
TGCGCCAGCAGCTTCGAAGGGAACACTGAAGCTTTCTTT
>TRBD2|TRBJ2-5|many|TRBV6-2/TRBV6-3
CASRIRGGQETQYF
TGTGCCAGCAGGATCCGGGGGGGACAAGAGACCCAGTACTTC
>.|TRBJ2-5|many|TRBV7-2
CASSYGQQETQYF
TGTGCCAGCAGCTACGGACAGCAAGAGACCCAGTACTTC
>.|TRBJ2-1|.|TRBV25-1
CASSNVVGADNEQFF
TGTGCCAGCAGTAACGTTGTAGGGGCAGACAATGAGCAGTTCTTC
>.|TRBJ2-2|many|TRBV5-1
CASSLGEYTGELFF
TGCGCCAGCAGCTTGGGAGAGTACACCGGGGAGCTGTTTTTT
>.|TRBJ2-3|many|TRBV7-2
CASRRSTDTQYF
TGTGCCAGCAGAAGGAGCACAGATACGCAGTATTTT
>.|TRBJ2-5|many|TRBV21-1
CASRETQYF
TGTGCCAGCAGGGAGACCCAGTACTTC
>.|TRBJ2-3|many|TRBV2
CASSDSWTQYF
TGTGCCAGCAGTGATTCCTGGACGCAGTATTTT
>TRBD1|TRBJ2-1|many|TRBV11-2
CASRPPGQGINEQFF
TGTGCCAGCCGACCGCCGGGACAGGGTATCAATGAGCAGTTCTTC
>.|TRBJ2-7|.|TRBV20-1
CSARERLQVFLLDF
TGCAGTGCTAGAGAAAGGTTGCAGGTATTCCTGCTGGACTTC
>.|TRBJ2-3|many|TRBV7-2
CASSLETGNTQYF
TGTGCCAGCAGCTTAGAGACTGGCAATACGCAGTATTTT
>.|TRBJ2-2|.|TRBV4-2
CASSQVATGELFF
TGTGCCAGCAGCCAAGTTGCCACCGGGGAGCTGTTTTTT
>.|TRBJ1-5|many|TRBV29-1
CSVGGGGQPQHF
TGCAGCGTTGGGGGGGGCGGTCAGCCCCAGCATTTT
>.|TRBJ2-1|few|TRBV6-1
CASREGGAYNEQFF
TGTGCCAGCAGGGAGGGGGGCGCCTACAATGAGCAGTTCTTC
>.|TRBJ2-2|many|TRBV5-5
CASSLYATGEAGELFF
TGTGCCAGCAGCTTGTACGCGACAGGAGAGGCCGGGGAGCTGTTTTTT
>.|TRBJ2-4|many|TRBV3-1
CASSQREAKNIQYF
TGTGCCAGCAGCCAACGGGAAGCCAAAAACATTCAGTACTTC
>.|TRBJ2-2|many|TRBV5-1
CASSQGGTGELFF
TGCGCCAGCAGCCAGGGCGGCACCGGGGAGCTGTTTTTT
>.|TRBJ1-6|.|TRBV20-1
CSARDSELSSYNSPLHF
TGCAGTGCTAGAGATTCAGAACTGAGCTCCTATAATTCACCCCTCCACTTT
>.|TRBJ1-2|many|TRBV5-1
CASSLGTAAGYGYTF
TGCGCCAGCAGCTTGGGGACGGCGGCTGGCTATGGCTACACCTTC
>TRBD1|TRBJ1-1|many|TRBV5-1
CASSNRDRTKNTEAFF
TGCGCCAGCAGCAACCGGGACAGAACAAAGAACACTGAAGCTTTCTTT
>TRBD1|TRBJ2-3|.|TRBV18
CASSQSQGDTDTQYF
TGTGCCAGCTCACAGTCGCAGGGGGACACAGATACGCAGTATTTT
>.|TRBJ1-1|many|TRBV5-5
CASSVTDLNTEAFF
TGTGCCAGCAGCGTGACAGATCTGAACACTGAAGCTTTCTTT
>TRBD1|TRBJ2-1|many|TRBV12-3/TRBV12-4
CASSFYRGLDNEQFF
TGTGCCAGCAGTTTCTACAGGGGGCTTGACAATGAGCAGTTCTTC
>TRBD1|TRBJ1-4|many|TRBV20-1
CSPLSQGGEKLFF
TGCAGCCCACTAAGCCAGGGGGGGGAAAAACTGTTTTTT
>TRBD2|TRBJ2-1|many|TRBV3-1
CASSSLAGGYNEQFF
TGTGCCAGCAGCTCTCTAGCGGGGGGATACAATGAGCAGTTCTTC
>TRBD2|TRBJ2-1|many|TRBV7-3
CASSSGRGSPDNEQFF
TGTGCCAGCAGCTCGGGGCGGGGGTCCCCCGACAATGAGCAGTTCTTC
>.|TRBJ2-5|many|TRBV5-1
CASSFRRERETQYF
TGCGCCAGCAGCTTTCGCAGGGAGCGAGAGACCCAGTACTTC
>TRBD2|TRBJ2-5|many|TRBV4-1
CASSQDPPGGGGLRQETQYF
TGCGCCAGCAGCCAAGATCCCCCCGGCGGCGGGGGACTACGTCAAGAGACCCAGTACTTC
>.|TRBJ2-5|.|TRBV6-2/TRBV6-3
CASSYFSAEETQYF
TGTGCCAGCAGTTACTTCTCGGCGGAAGAGACCCAGTACTTC
>.|TRBJ1-5|many|TRBV7-9
CASSPLGGQDQPQHF
TGTGCCAGCAGCCCTTTGGGGGGGCAGGATCAGCCCCAGCATTTT
>TRBD2|TRBJ2-1|many|TRBV20-1
CSARGGTSGQFF
TGCAGTGCTAGAGGGGGGACTAGCGGGCAGTTCTTC
>TRBD2|TRBJ2-1|.|TRBV18
CASSPPRIAGGAEQFF
TGTGCCAGCTCACCACCTAGAATAGCGGGGGGAGCTGAGCAGTTCTTC
>.|TRBJ1-3|many|TRBV12-3/TRBV12-4
CASRWLSGNTIYF
TGTGCCAGCAGGTGGCTCTCTGGAAACACCATATATTTT
>TRBD2|TRBJ2-2|.|TRBV13
CASSLGRRGGRTGELFF
TGTGCCAGCAGCTTAGGCCGGCGGGGGGGCCGAACCGGGGAGCTGTTTTTT
>.|TRBJ2-3|.|TRBV7-3
CASSSIRARGGHAQDTQYF
TGTGCCAGCAGCTCTATACGCGCGCGTGGGGGCCACGCTCAAGATACGCAGTATTTT
>.|TRBJ2-5|many|TRBV30
CASRRGADETQYF
TGTGCCTCCCGCCGGGGGGCTGATGAGACCCAGTACTTC
>.|TRBJ1-5|many|TRBV3-1
CASSQDNTGGLYSNQPQHF
TGTGCCAGCAGCCAAGACAACACCGGGGGACTCTATAGCAATCAGCCCCAGCATTTT
>.|TRBJ2-7|many|TRBV5-1
CASSLGDTGNEQYF
TGCGCCAGCAGCTTGGGGGACACAGGGAACGAGCAGTACTTC
>.|TRBJ2-5|many|TRBV20-1
CSASGYGETQYF
TGCAGTGCTAGTGGGTATGGAGAGACCCAGTACTTC
>.|TRBJ1-3|many|TRBV6-5
CATTTSGNTIYF
TGTGCCACCACAACTTCGGGAAACACCATATATTTT
>.|TRBJ1-1|.|TRBV12-3/TRBV12-4
CASYLSLGHTEAFF
TGTGCCAGCTATCTTTCCCTCGGTCACACTGAAGCTTTCTTT
>.|TRBJ2-5|many|TRBV11-1
CASSFEVQETQYF
TGTGCCAGCAGCTTCGAGGTCCAAGAGACCCAGTACTTC
>.|TRBJ2-5|many|TRBV5-6
CASSLQAGWKTQYF
TGTGCCAGCAGCTTACAAGCCGGGTGGAAGACCCAGTACTTC
>.|TRBJ1-4|many|TRBV20-1
CSAVRTGQDEKLFF
TGCAGTGCCGTTAGGACGGGGCAGGATGAAAAACTGTTTTTT
>.|TRBJ2-5|many|TRBV6-1
CASTPRTSKHQETQYF
TGTGCCAGCACCCCCCGCACTAGCAAGCACCAAGAGACCCAGTACTTC
>.|TRBJ2-7|many|TRBV6-2/TRBV6-3
CASSYSMGEFYEQYF
TGTGCCAGCAGTTACTCGATGGGGGAATTCTACGAGCAGTACTTC
>.|TRBJ1-5|few|TRBV3-1
CASSQSAGQPQHF
TGTGCCAGCAGCCAAAGTGCAGGACAGCCCCAGCATTTT